One sample yielded the 8 T cell receptor beta chains listed below, sequenced in a study of blood T cell repertoires in COVID-19. The method was immunoSEQ multiplex PCR; TCRdb's version includes in-frame clones alone and lacks a portion of them. The repertoire holds 410,000 or so clones, with about 88% as singletons. The source material was peripheral blood. All receptors derive from a woman aged 40 to 50 with COVID-19, enrolled during active disease.

The chain uses TRBV7-9 and TRBJ2-2; unclear D gene. With 1 base removed from V and 5 bases from J, the gap between germline ends came to 11 bases. Germline CDR1 reads SEHNR; CDR2 reads FQNEAQ (reference sequence). This CDR3 spans 15 amino acids. CDR3 amino acids: CASSLEIASTGELFF. The DNA for the CDR3 is TGTGCCAGCAGCTTAGAGATAGCTTCGACCGGGGAGCTGTTTTTT.

The rearrangement joins TRBV5-4 to TRBJ2-7; tentative D call: TRBD2 (5 bases). Per germline, CDR1 SGHNT and CDR2 YYREEE (reference sequence). Between the trimmed V and J ends, which lost 0 bases and 5 bases, there was a span of 12 bases. This CDR3 has 14 residues. The CDR3 region has the DNA TGTGCCAGCAGCTTGGCCGGGCGTAGCGACGAGCAGTACTTC. Amino acid sequence: CASSLAGRSDEQYF.

This chain uses TRBV20-1 with TRBJ2-1, with 8 bases aligning to TRBD2. The V segment lost 3 bases and the J segment 8 bases; nucleotides outside the gene matches: 9. Germline V CDR1 and CDR2: DFQATT, SNEGSKA (reference sequence). The CDR3 spans 14 residues. CDR3 amino acids: CSASQPAGVDEQFF. The DNA of the CDR3 is TGCAGTGCTAGTCAGCCAGCGGGAGTTGATGAGCAGTTCTTC.

V usage is TRBV30 and J usage is TRBJ1-2; TRBD1 matches 10 bases. Germline V gene lookup returns CDR1 GTSNPN and CDR2 SVGIG (reference sequence). V lost 2 bases, J lost 2 bases, and 2 bases stayed unmatched. CDR3 length equals 14 residues. CDR3 loop: CAWSRGQGNYGYTF. DNA of the CDR3: TGTGCCTGGAGTCGGGGACAGGGGAACTATGGCTACACCTTC.

CDR3 residues: CASRPGQQETQYF. In DNA, the CDR3 is TGTGCCAGCAGACCGGGACAACAAGAGACCCAGTACTTC. V gene TRBV2 combines with J gene TRBJ2-5; tentative D call: TRBD1 (6 bases). Germline V lookup: CDR1 SNHLY, CDR2 FYNNEI. Trimming pared 6 bases from V and 2 bases from J, leaving 10 bases between. The CDR3 contains 13 residues.

The chain combines TRBV7-9 with TRBJ1-2; D not resolved. This CDR3 has 13 residues. Trimming removed 5 bases at V and 4 bases at J, with 11 bases between. Germline V gene data show CDR1 as SEHNR and CDR2 as FQNEAQ (reference sequence). CDR3 sequence: CASSREAAYGYTF. DNA for the CDR3: TGTGCCAGCAGCCGAGAGGCTGCCTATGGCTACACCTTC. The complete variable domain, with remaining parts taken from reference TRBV7-9 and TRBJ1-2, reads DTGVSQNPRHKITKRGQNVTFRCDPISEHNRLYWYRQTLGQGPEFLTYFQNEAQLEKSRLLSDRFSAERPKGSFSTLEIQRTEQGDSAMYLCASSREAAYGYTFGSGTRLTVV.

This clone has more than one count but fewer than ten. The gene calls are TRBV11-2 and TRBJ1-2; D is possibly TRBD1 (5 bases). Germline V lookup: CDR1 SGHAT, CDR2 FQNNGV. The CDR3 is 13 amino acids. V was cut by 3 bases and J by 3 bases, with 8 bases left in between. The CDR3 region has the DNA TGTGCCAGCAGCTTTGGGGGGGACTATGGCTACACCTTC. Translation: CASSFGGDYGYTF.

This sequence joins TRBV18 and TRBJ1-1; 9 bases are shared with TRBD1. The V and J ends lost 3 bases and 4 bases, in that order; junction bases with no gene match: 18. Per germline, CDR1 KGHSH and CDR2 LQKENI. The CDR3 sequence is 19 residues long. CDR3 loop: CASSPILGQGKGVSTEAFF. The DNA for the CDR3 is TGTGCCAGCTCACCTATTCTGGGACAGGGAAAGGGGGTGAGCACTGAAGCTTTCTTT.